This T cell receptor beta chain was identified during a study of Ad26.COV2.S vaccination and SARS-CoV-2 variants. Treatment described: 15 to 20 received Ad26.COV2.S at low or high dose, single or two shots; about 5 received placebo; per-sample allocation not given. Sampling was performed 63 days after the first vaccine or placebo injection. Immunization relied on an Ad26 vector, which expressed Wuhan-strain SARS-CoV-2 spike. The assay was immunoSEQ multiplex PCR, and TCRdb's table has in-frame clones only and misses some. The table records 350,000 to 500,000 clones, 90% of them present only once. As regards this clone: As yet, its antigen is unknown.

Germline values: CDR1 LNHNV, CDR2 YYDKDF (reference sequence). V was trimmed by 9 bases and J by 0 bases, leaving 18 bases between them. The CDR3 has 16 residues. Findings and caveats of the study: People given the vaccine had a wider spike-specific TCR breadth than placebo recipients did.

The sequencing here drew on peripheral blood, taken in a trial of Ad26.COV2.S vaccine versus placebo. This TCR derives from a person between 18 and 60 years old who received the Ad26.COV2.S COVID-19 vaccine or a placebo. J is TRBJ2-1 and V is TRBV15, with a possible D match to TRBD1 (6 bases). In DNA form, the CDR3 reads TGTGCCACAAGAGCACAGGGTCAGAGCTCCTACAATGAGCAGTTCTTC. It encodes CATRAQGQSSYNEQFF.